The 28 T cell receptor beta chains listed next were all sequenced from one sample in a study of cytomegalovirus exposure and HLA in healthy donors. The study ran its PCR with 60 Vbeta and 13 Jbeta primers. The repertoire was sequenced with immunoSEQ multiplex PCR; TCRdb's copy has only in-frame clones and lacks some. The sample has 200,000 to 250,000 clones, and its top ten clones hold roughly 0.98%. The specimen sequenced was PBMCs. These receptor sequences come from a woman aged 25 to 39 in good health and CMV-seropositive.

The chain has TRBV14 and TRBJ2-1; 12 bases match TRBD1. The CDR3 covers 17 residues. CDR1 is SGHDN, CDR2 FVKESK, per germline. J gave up 6 bases and V 5 bases, and 11 bases lay outside the gene matches. Here the CDR3 DNA reads TGTGCCAGCAGCAAGGGAACCGGGACAGGGGGCTTCAATGAGCAGTTCTTC. This encodes CASSKGTGTGGFNEQFF. The variable domain in full, with the rest retrieved from reference TRBV14 and TRBJ2-1, is EAGVTQFPSHSVIEKGQTVTLRCDPISGHDNLYWYRRVMGKEIKFLLHFVKESKQDESGMPNNRFLAERTGGTYSTLKVQPAELEDSGVYFCASSKGTGTGGFNEQFFGPGTRLTVL.

The chain employs TRBV30 and TRBJ1-2; no firm D call. Trimming removed 0 bases at V and 10 bases at J, with 15 bases between. The CDR3 contains 13 residues. Germline values: CDR1 GTSNPN, CDR2 SVGIG (reference sequence). CDR3 sequence: CAWSVNWARDYTF. The CDR3 nucleotides read TGTGCCTGGAGTGTAAATTGGGCCCGGGACTACACCTTC.

V is TRBV19 and J is TRBJ2-2, with 13 nucleotides matching TRBD2. The V and J ends lost 1 base and 0 bases, in that order; junction bases with no gene match: 2. The CDR3 is made up of 18 amino acids. Germline CDR1 reads LNHDA; CDR2 reads SQIVND (reference sequence). This CDR3 reads CASSIGLAGGSNTGELFF. The CDR3 nucleotides read TGTGCCAGTAGTATAGGACTAGCGGGGGGATCGAACACCGGGGAGCTGTTTTTT.

The V and J genes are TRBV7-9 and TRBJ2-1; 7 positions match TRBD2. The CDR3 runs 15 residues. Germline trimming cut 5 bases from V and 4 bases from J; bases unmatched to any gene: 8. Germline CDR1 and CDR2: SEHNR and FQNEAQ (reference sequence). The CDR3 here is CASSPSGETYNEQFF. As DNA, the CDR3 is TGTGCCAGCAGCCCGAGCGGGGAGACATACAATGAGCAGTTCTTC.

V usage is TRBV19 and J usage is TRBJ1-4, with D possibly TRBD1 on 5 matching bases. This CDR3 is built from 15 residues. Germline CDR1 and CDR2: LNHDA and SQIVND (reference sequence). V gave up 5 bases and J gave up 4 bases, with 14 bases separating them. CDR3 amino acids: CASSPPGRLNEKLFF. The DNA for the CDR3 is TGTGCCAGTAGTCCCCCAGGGCGCCTTAATGAAAAACTGTTTTTT.

This chain uses TRBV4-2 with TRBJ2-7; TRBD2 matches at 7 bases. CDR1 LGHNA and CDR2 YNFKEQ come from the germline V gene. V was clipped by 4 bases and J by 1 base; unmatched bases: 4. The CDR3 is made up of 14 amino acids. The CDR3 nucleotides read TGTGCCAGCAGCCCCCGGGGGGATTCCTACGAGCAGTACTTC. Its protein product is CASSPRGDSYEQYF.

The chain uses TRBV5-1 and TRBJ2-5; weak D call: TRBD1 (6 bases). The better agreement between TRBJ2-7 and the DNA end casts doubt on the J call. The CDR3 runs to 14 residues. Germline-derived CDR1 and CDR2 are SGHRS and YFSETQ. The CDR3 loop reads CASSLEGGDYEQYF. Here the CDR3 DNA reads TGCGCCAGCAGCTTGGAAGGGGGTGACTACGAGCAGTACTTC.

The V call is TRBV5-6, the J call TRBJ1-2, with D maybe TRBD1 (5 bases). CDR1 and CDR2 (germline): SGHDT, YYEEEE. Trimming took off 4 bases at V and 4 bases at J, with 20 bases between the two ends. The CDR3 spans 16 residues. CDR3 amino acids: CASSLTRGSGVYGYTF. The CDR3 nucleotides read TGTGCCAGCAGCCTGACGCGGGGGAGTGGCGTCTATGGCTACACCTTC.

The chain's CDR3 is CASSKGQGASGANVLTF. CDR3 bases: TGTGCCAGCAGCAAGGGGCAGGGGGCGTCTGGGGCCAACGTCCTGACTTTC. The chain combines TRBV9 with TRBJ2-6; TRBD1 aligns across 8 bases. Germline values: CDR1 SGDLS, CDR2 YYNGEE. V shed 4 bases, J shed 1 base, and the junction held 7 bases outside the gene matches. The CDR3 covers 17 residues. Using reference TRBV9 and TRBJ2-6 for the parts outside the CDR3, the full variable domain is DSGVTQTPKHLITATGQRVTLRCSPRSGDLSVYWYQQSLDQGLQFLIQYYNGEERAKGNILERFSAQQFPDLHSELNLSSLELGDSALYFCASSKGQGASGANVLTFGAGSRLTVL.

CDR3 bases: TGTGCCAGTAGTAGACAGGGGGGGTACTCCTACGAGCAGTACTTC. This codes for CASSRQGGYSYEQYF. This chain joins TRBV19 and TRBJ2-7; the match to TRBD1 covers 9 bases. The germline gives CDR1 LNHDA, CDR2 SQIVND (reference sequence). The CDR3 contains 15 residues. V trimming: 4 bases; J trimming: 0 bases; junction bases outside the gene matches: 4.

V gene TRBV7-2 combines with J gene TRBJ2-5; D gene uncertain. Trimming shortened V by 0 bases and J by 4 bases, and 12 bases separated the two germline ends. The CDR3 spans 15 residues. Germline CDR1 and CDR2: SGHTA and FQGNSA. This chain's CDR3 is CASSLAGSGRETQYF. The CDR3 DNA follows: TGTGCCAGCAGCTTAGCGGGCAGTGGTCGAGAGACCCAGTACTTC.

The rearrangement links TRBV25-1 to TRBJ1-2, with 9 bases fitting TRBD1. Germline-derived CDR1 and CDR2 are MGHDK and SYGVNS. This CDR3 has 14 amino acids. J lost 10 bases, V lost 4 bases, and 10 bases had no gene match. The CDR3: CASSAPGQGRFYTF. The CDR3 DNA sequence: TGTGCCAGCAGTGCTCCGGGACAGGGAAGATTCTACACCTTC.

V is TRBV4-1 and J is TRBJ2-4, with TRBD2 identical over 8 bases. Germline CDR1 and CDR2: MGHRA and YSYEKL. The CDR3 consists of 18 residues. V shed 1 base and J 8 bases; nucleotides not matched to a gene: 16. The CDR3 DNA follows: TGCGCCAGCAGCCAAGTGACAGCGGGGGCCAATTTCGGGGACATTCAGTACTTC. Its protein is CASSQVTAGANFGDIQYF.

V usage is TRBV27 and J usage is TRBJ2-2; TRBD1 matches 7 bases. The V gene's germline CDR1 is MNHEY and CDR2 SMNVEV (reference sequence). With 5 bases clipped from V and 2 bases from J, the junction kept 11 bases outside the gene matches. The CDR3 sequence is 17 residues long. The CDR3 loop reads CASSPTRQGANTGELFF. The DNA for the CDR3 is TGTGCCAGCAGTCCCACCAGACAGGGAGCTAACACCGGGGAGCTGTTTTTT.

With regard to this clone: Since no conserved phenylalanine or tryptophan closes the CDR3, a read error is the likely cause. The chain carries TRBV13 and TRBJ1-6; D is possibly TRBD1 (6 bases). Germline V gene data show CDR1 as PRHDT and CDR2 as FYEKMQ (reference sequence). The CDR3 extends over 15 amino acids. The V gene lost 4 bases and the J gene lost 6 bases, with 13 bases spanning the gap. The CDR3 coding sequence is TGTGCCAGCAGCTCCCCGGGACACCTTAATTCACCCCTCCACCTT. Its translation: CASSSPGHLNSPLHL.

The chain uses TRBV5-1 and TRBJ1-2; 8 bases align to TRBD1. Looked up from germline, CDR1 is SGHRS and CDR2 is YFSETQ. V was clipped by 3 bases and J by 2 bases; unmatched bases: 6. The CDR3 extends over 15 amino acids. CDR3 loop: CASSSGTGSNYGYTF. DNA for the CDR3: TGCGCCAGCAGCTCAGGGACAGGTAGCAACTATGGCTACACCTTC.

V and J are TRBV15 and TRBJ2-5; D is perhaps TRBD1 (5 bases). CDR1 and CDR2 from the germline V gene are LNHNV and YYDKDF (reference sequence). The CDR3 length is 16 residues. V lost 2 bases, J lost 1 base, and 14 bases lay in between. CDR3 in DNA: TGTGCCACCAGCAGACTATCCGTACAGGCCCAAGAGACCCAGTACTTC. This sequence encodes CATSRLSVQAQETQYF.

The chain combines TRBV5-1 with TRBJ2-7; 7 nucleotides align to TRBD2. The V and J ends lost 0 bases and 2 bases, in that order; junction bases with no gene match: 2. Germline assignment: CDR1 SGHRS and CDR2 YFSETQ. The CDR3 loop spans 14 amino acids. CDR3 region: CASSLASGTYEQYF. CDR3 coding DNA: TGCGCCAGCAGCTTGGCTAGCGGCACCTACGAGCAGTACTTC. Based on the CDR3 plus reference TRBV5-1 and TRBJ2-7, the full variable domain is KAGVTQTPRYLIKTRGQQVTLSCSPISGHRSVSWYQQTPGQGLQFLFEYFSETQRNKGNFPGRFSGRQFSNSRSEMNVSTLELGDSALYLCASSLASGTYEQYFGPGTRLTVT.

The rearrangement links TRBV7-2 to TRBJ2-3, with 7 bases identical to TRBD2. Germline V CDR1 and CDR2: SGHTA, FQGNSA. The V gene end was trimmed by 3 bases and the J gene end by 10 bases; junction bases not matched to a gene: 13. The CDR3 is 15 amino acids. The CDR3 bases are TGTGCCAGCAGCTTCCAGACTAGCCCGCAACATTCGCAGTATTTT. The encoded protein is CASSFQTSPQHSQYF. Combining the CDR3 with reference TRBV7-2 and TRBJ2-3 gives the whole variable domain GAGVSQSPSNKVTEKGKDVELRCDPISGHTALYWYRQSLGQGLEFLIYFQGNSAPDKSGLPSDRFSAERTGGSVSTLTIQRTQQEDSAVYLCASSFQTSPQHSQYFGPGTRLTVL.

This sequence joins TRBV7-2 and TRBJ1-2, with D unresolved. V lost 3 bases and J lost 4, with 12 bases in between. CDR3 length: 14 amino acids. Germline-derived CDR1 and CDR2 are SGHTA and FQGNSA. CDR3 sequence: CASSLDGSPYGYTF. In DNA form, the CDR3 reads TGTGCCAGCAGCTTGGACGGGAGTCCCTATGGCTACACCTTC.

Remarks on this clone: Other DNA sequences in the same sample also yield this CDR3. The CDR3 DNA reads TGCGCCAGCAGCTTGAGGGGGCCCGGGGAGCTGTTTTTT. Amino acids: CASSLRGPGELFF. The gene calls are TRBV5-1 and TRBJ2-2; 7 bases line up with TRBD1. V shed 1 base and J 6 bases; nucleotides not matched to a gene: 0. The CDR3 runs to 13 residues. Germline lookup yields CDR1 SGHRS and CDR2 YFSETQ.

The chain is built from TRBV2 and TRBJ1-1, with unresolved D. CDR3 size: 14 residues. Deletions cut 6 bases from V and 7 bases from J, with 18 bases between. From germline, CDR1 is SNHLY and CDR2 FYNNEI. The CDR3 region has the DNA TGTGCCAGCAGCAAGGATGGAGGAGAGGATGAAGCTTTCTTT. Protein: CASSKDGGEDEAFF.

The chain uses TRBV2 and TRBJ2-3, with a weak D call TRBD2 (5 bases). The CDR3 loop spans 14 amino acids. From germline, CDR1 is SNHLY and CDR2 FYNNEI. Trimming shortened V by 6 bases and J by 3 bases, and 13 bases separated the two germline ends. The CDR3 nucleotides read TGTGCCAGCAGCCTAGCAGACTTAACAGATACGCAGTATTTT. Its translation is CASSLADLTDTQYF.

The rearrangement uses TRBV6-1 and TRBJ1-2; TRBD1 matches at 8 bases. Germline V CDR1 and CDR2: MNHNS, SASEGT. The CDR3 is 15 amino acids. The trim removed 4 bases at V and 5 bases at J, leaving 9 bases unmatched. The CDR3 here is CASSGNNRGSYGYTF. DNA for the CDR3: TGTGCCAGCAGTGGTAACAACAGGGGGAGTTATGGCTACACCTTC.

The chain is built from TRBV29-1 and TRBJ1-2, with D unclear. Germline CDR1 reads SQVTM; CDR2 reads ANQGSEA. Between the trimmed V and J ends, which lost 3 bases and 6 bases, there was a span of 8 bases. This CDR3 is built from 11 residues. The CDR3 nucleotides are TGCAGCGTTGACTACGGGGATGGCTACACCTTC. Protein product: CSVDYGDGYTF. Complete variable domain (other parts from reference TRBV29-1 and TRBJ1-2): SAVISQKPSRDICQRGTSLTIQCQVDSQVTMMFWYRQQPGQSLTLIATANQGSEATYESGFVIDKFPISRPNLTFSTLTVSNMSPEDSSIYLCSVDYGDGYTFGSGTRLTVV.

The V call is TRBV18, the J call TRBJ1-2; D unresolved. The germline V and J ends were trimmed by 3 bases and 4 bases, with 12 bases remaining between them. The CDR3 sequence is 14 residues long. CDR1 and CDR2 from the germline V gene are KGHSH and LQKENI. CDR3 coding DNA: TGTGCCAGCTCACCTTTGGAGGCAGTCTATGGCTACACCTTC. This translates into CASSPLEAVYGYTF.

The chain is built from TRBV7-7 and TRBJ2-3; tentatively, D is TRBD2 (6 bases). The CDR3 covers 13 residues. Trimming shortened V by 5 bases and J by 3 bases, and 9 bases separated the two germline ends. The V gene's germline CDR1 is SSHAT and CDR2 FNYEAQ (reference sequence). In DNA form, the CDR3 reads TGTGCCAGCAGCCTCCGGGAGACAGATACGCAGTATTTT. Translated: CASSLRETDTQYF.

The gene calls are TRBV18 and TRBJ1-1, with TRBD1 matching over 8 bases. Germline CDR1 and CDR2: KGHSH and LQKENI. Unmatched junction bases numbered 3, after V lost 2 bases and J lost 1 base. This CDR3 region has 15 residues. This CDR3 reads CASSPGTGGNTEAFF. For the CDR3, the DNA is TGTGCCAGCTCACCAGGCACAGGGGGGAACACTGAAGCTTTCTTT. The variable domain in full, with the rest retrieved from reference TRBV18 and TRBJ1-1, is NAGVMQNPRHLVRRRGQEARLRCSPMKGHSHVYWYRQLPEEGLKFMVYLQKENIIDESGMPKERFSAEFPKEGPSILRIQQVVRGDSAAYFCASSPGTGGNTEAFFGQGTRLTVV.